The 4 T cell receptor beta chains below come from one sample, sequenced in a study of T cell responses to AZD1222 COVID-19 vaccine. Profiling relied on immunoSEQ multiplex PCR, and the TCRdb table lists in-frame clones only, not all of them. The table shows roughly 53,000 clones, with about 85% occurring only once. Sample: peripheral blood, taken on day 0 of MenACWY control vaccination. The receptors here all came from an adult in good health.

The rearrangement uses TRBV30 and TRBJ2-6; D not resolved. V lost 3 bases, J lost 0 bases, and 9 bases lay in between. This CDR3 is built from 15 residues. Germline V lookup: CDR1 GTSNPN, CDR2 SVGIG (reference sequence). CDR3 DNA sequence: TGTGCCTGGAGGAAAGGAGCCTCTGGGGCCAACGTCCTGACTTTC. Its translation is CAWRKGASGANVLTF. Looking up the rest from reference TRBV30 and TRBJ2-6 gives the full variable domain: SQTIHQWPATLVQPVGSPLSLECTVEGTSNPNLYWYRQAAGRGLQLLFYSVGIGQISSEVPQNLSASRPQDRQFILSSKKLLLSDSGFYLCAWRKGASGANVLTFGAGSRLTVL.

V usage is TRBV28 and J usage is TRBJ2-2; D might be TRBD2 (6 bases). Per the germline V gene, CDR1 is MDHEN and CDR2 is SYDVKM. The CDR3 totals 15 residues. V shed 6 bases and J shed 5 bases, with 16 bases lying between them. The CDR3, as DNA: TGTGCCAGCAGAAACCCCCCGACTAGGACCGGGGAGCTGTTTTTT. Protein product: CASRNPPTRTGELFF.

The chain combines TRBV21-1 with TRBJ2-7; the D call TRBD1 from the table was never checked on the DNA. TRBV21-1 is described as a pseudogene. This CDR3 contains 11 residues. CDR3 in DNA: TGTGCCAGATGGGACAGGGACGAGCAGTACTTC. Translating gives CARWDRDEQYF.

Here the CDR3 DNA reads TGTGCCACCAGCTCTCAATCAGGGGATGGCTATGGCTACACCTTC. Amino acid sequence: CATSSQSGDGYGYTF. V is TRBV15 and J is TRBJ1-2; weak D call: TRBD1 (6 bases). Germline CDR1 is LNHNV and CDR2 is YYDKDF (reference sequence). Trimming shortened V by 5 bases and J by 4 bases, and 17 bases separated the two germline ends. The CDR3 totals 15 residues.